The clone carrying this T cell receptor (beta chain) was seen more than once but under ten times. Antigen: not known. This sample's time point: newly diagnosed GD, antithyroid drugs for less than 3 months. Following extraction of RNA from PBMCs, that RNA was used to make the TCR library. The data stem from a study of regulatory T cells in long-lasting Graves disease. Study information: Newly diagnosed Graves' patients had taken antithyroid drugs under 3 months. Study-wide results and limits: Those with persistent disease had in common more public clonotypes (2,741) than new patients (roughly 970).

Arm-PCR of CDR3 regions and iRepertoire HTBI primers were the basis on which TCR beta libraries were built. TCRdb passed the multiplex PCR reads through MiXCR, listing each CDR3 protein once. This sample has roughly 530,000 distinct CDR3 sequences; 16% occur once, and the top ten carry roughly 25%. The CDR3 covers 16 residues. V was shortened by 2 bases and J by 3 bases, with 14 bases between the two germline ends. Germline V gives CDR1 MNHEY, CDR2 SVGAGI. These sequences were also reported in another study, on T cells in Graves' hyperthyroidism and ophthalmopathy.

The sample in question was peripheral blood mononuclear cells (PBMCs), obtained at new diagnosis, from a patient treated with antithyroid drugs. The chain uses TRBV6-5 and TRBJ2-1; a weak D match, TRBD1 (6 bases). The clonotype comes from a woman between 40 and 65 years old with Graves disease. CDR3 coding DNA: TGTGCCAGCAGTTACCAGGGGCCCGCACGCTACAATGAGCAGTTCTTC. Translated: CASSYQGPARYNEQFF.